The 17 T cell receptor beta chains presented below share a single source sample, sequenced in a study of blood T cell repertoires in COVID-19. Profiling relied on immunoSEQ multiplex PCR, and the TCRdb table lists in-frame clones only, not all of them. The sample holds more than 250,000 clones, 87% seen once. Input material: peripheral blood. The receptors shown here come from a man aged 45-65 years with active or convalescent COVID-19.

The chain has TRBV7-9 and TRBJ1-1; the D gene is possibly TRBD1 (6 bases). The CDR3 runs to 14 residues. Per the germline V gene, CDR1 is SEHNR and CDR2 is FQNEAQ (reference sequence). The V and J ends lost 3 bases and 3 bases respectively, with 11 bases between them. CDR3 bases: TGTGCCAGCAGCTTTTGGGGGCGGGACACTGAAGCTTTCTTT. Its protein is CASSFWGRDTEAFF.

V gene TRBV24-1 combines with J gene TRBJ2-1, with a weak D call TRBD1 (6 bases). Deletions cut 3 bases from V and 5 bases from J, with 16 bases between. Germline CDR1 is KGHDR and CDR2 is SFDVKD. The CDR3 is made up of 16 amino acids. The CDR3 nucleotides read TGTGCCACCAGTGATAACAGGGCCGCCGGTAACAATGAGCAGTTCTTC. It specifies CATSDNRAAGNNEQFF.

The chain joins TRBV27 to TRBJ2-7; 7 bases agree with TRBD1. V shed 5 bases, J shed 7 bases, and the junction held 8 bases outside the gene matches. Looked up from germline, CDR1 is MNHEY and CDR2 is SMNVEV (reference sequence). This CDR3 comprises 13 residues. The CDR3 loop reads CASSLGQAREQYF. Here the CDR3 DNA reads TGTGCCAGCAGTCTCGGACAGGCGCGGGAGCAGTACTTC.

This clone was observed a few times. V gene TRBV28 combines with J gene TRBJ2-5, with 8 bases aligning to TRBD1. CDR1 MDHEN and CDR2 SYDVKM come from the germline V gene. The CDR3 runs to 15 residues. Unmatched junction bases numbered 6, after V lost 4 bases and J lost 2 bases. The chain's CDR3 is CASSSHRGSQETQYF. DNA for the CDR3: TGTGCCAGCAGTTCTCACAGGGGGTCGCAAGAGACCCAGTACTTC. The entire variable domain, with the rest obtained from reference TRBV28 and TRBJ2-5, is as follows: DVKVTQSSRYLVKRTGEKVFLECVQDMDHENMFWYRQDPGLGLRLIYFSYDVKMKEKGDIPEGYSVSREKKERFSLILESASTNQTSMYLCASSSHRGSQETQYFGPGTRLLVL.

As to this clone: Germline and junction disagree at one end, which may indicate a read error. This chain uses TRBV3-1 (or the pseudogene TRBV3-2) with TRBJ1-4; TRBD1 agrees at 8 bases. Germline CDR1 LGHDT, CDR2 YNNKEL (reference sequence). The CDR3 is made up of 12 amino acids. The CDR3, as DNA: TGTGCCAGCAGAGGTCCGGGACAGGCCCTCTCTTTT. Its translation is CASRGPGQALSF.

The chain has TRBV28 and TRBJ1-1, with unresolved D. Per the germline V gene, CDR1 is MDHEN and CDR2 is SYDVKM. Trimming took off 3 bases at V and 1 base at J, with 12 bases between the two ends. This CDR3 spans 15 amino acids. CDR3 amino acids: CASSFFGRPNTEAFF. The CDR3 DNA sequence: TGTGCCAGCAGTTTTTTCGGGAGACCGAACACTGAAGCTTTCTTT.

The chain is built from TRBV30 and TRBJ1-3; D is perhaps TRBD1 (5 bases). The CDR3 runs 15 residues. The V end lost 0 bases, the J end lost 0 bases, and 9 bases lay between the germline ends. Germline-derived CDR1 and CDR2 are GTSNPN and SVGIG (reference sequence). The CDR3 DNA is TGTGCCTGGAGTGTAGGGGCCCGCTCTGGAAACACCATATATTTT. It codes for CAWSVGARSGNTIYF. Drawing the rest from reference TRBV30 and TRBJ1-3, the complete variable domain is SQTIHQWPATLVQPVGSPLSLECTVEGTSNPNLYWYRQAAGRGLQLLFYSVGIGQISSEVPQNLSASRPQDRQFILSSKKLLLSDSGFYLCAWSVGARSGNTIYFGEGSWLTVV.

This clone has a handful of counts. The chain recombines TRBV7-9 with TRBJ2-1; 8 bases agree with TRBD2. J was trimmed by 7 bases and V by 5 bases; bases with no gene match: 7. Germline-derived CDR1 and CDR2 are SEHNR and FQNEAQ (reference sequence). This CDR3 spans 14 amino acids. CDR3 loop: CASSRTSRENEQFF. CDR3 nucleotides: TGTGCCAGCAGCCGGACTAGCCGAGAAAATGAGCAGTTCTTC.

This chain connects TRBV12-2 to TRBJ1-5; TRBD1, the table's D call, was not compared with the DNA. TRBV12-2 corresponds to a pseudogene. The CDR3 spans 16 residues. The CDR3 loop reads CASRFRDSQVVQPQHF. The CDR3 nucleotides are TGTGCAAGTCGCTTCAGGGACAGTCAGGTCGTGCAGCCCCAGCATTTT.

The chain has TRBV11-1 and TRBJ2-7; D ambiguous. From germline, CDR1 is SGHAT and CDR2 FQDESV (reference sequence). Trimming left V 4 bases short and J 3 bases short, with 13 bases between. CDR3 length equals 14 residues. The CDR3 spells CASSYANRDYEQYF. Written as DNA, the CDR3 is TGTGCCAGCAGCTACGCAAACCGCGACTACGAGCAGTACTTC.

Remarks on this clone: Within the sample, other DNA sequences also encode this same CDR3. The chain carries TRBV28 and TRBJ1-3; 7 nucleotides align to TRBD1. CDR3 size: 13 residues. In germline, CDR1 is MDHEN, CDR2 SYDVKM. V shed 6 bases and J 1 base; nucleotides not matched to a gene: 0. The DNA of the CDR3 is TGTGCCAGCAGACAGGGGTCTGGAAACACCATATATTTT. Encoded protein: CASRQGSGNTIYF.

CDR3 sequence reads: CASTLLGQSSYEQYF. The CDR3 DNA sequence: TGTGCCAGCACCCTCCTGGGACAGAGCTCCTACGAGCAGTACTTC. The V call is TRBV27, the J call TRBJ2-7; 7 nucleotides line up with TRBD1. The CDR3 covers 15 residues. Germline V gene sequence: CDR1 MNHEY, CDR2 SMNVEV (reference sequence). Germline trimming cut 7 bases from V and 0 bases from J; bases unmatched to any gene: 9.

CDR3 sequence: CAWSRTASNQPQHF. In DNA form, the CDR3 reads TGTGCCTGGAGTAGGACAGCTAGCAATCAGCCCCAGCATTTT. The chain links TRBV30 to TRBJ1-5; tentatively, D is TRBD1 (6 bases). Germline assignment: CDR1 GTSNPN and CDR2 SVGIG (reference sequence). V was pared by 2 bases and J by 0 bases, with 8 bases between. CDR3 length: 14 amino acids.

This chain connects TRBV5-5 to TRBJ1-2; D remains ambiguous. Germline-derived CDR1 and CDR2 are SGHKS and YYEKEE (reference sequence). The CDR3 is 15 residues long. V was trimmed by 2 bases and J by 6 bases, leaving 17 bases between them. CDR3 protein: CASSFYAGSLDGYTF. CDR3 nucleotides: TGTGCCAGCAGCTTTTATGCAGGCAGCTTGGATGGCTACACCTTC. The full variable domain, completed using reference TRBV5-5 and TRBJ1-2, is DAGVTQSPTHLIKTRGQQVTLRCSPISGHKSVSWYQQVLGQGPQFIFQYYEKEERGRGNFPDRFSARQFPNYSSELNVNALLLGDSALYLCASSFYAGSLDGYTFGSGTRLTVV.

This sequence joins TRBV10-3 and TRBJ2-7; possible D gene TRBD2, 5 bases. Between the trimmed V and J ends, which lost 4 bases and 7 bases, there was a span of 20 bases. Germline-derived CDR1 and CDR2 are ENHRY and SYGVKD. This CDR3 spans 15 amino acids. As DNA, the CDR3 is TGTGCCATCAGTGCCGGCGGTAGCGAGGGCACGGAGCAGTACTTC. Amino acids: CAISAGGSEGTEQYF.

This chain links TRBV9 with TRBJ1-1; a possible D gene is TRBD1 (5 bases). Germline loops: CDR1 SGDLS, CDR2 YYNGEE. The CDR3 totals 16 residues. Deletions cut 0 bases from V and 2 bases from J, with 14 bases between. CDR3 nucleotides: TGTGCCAGCAGCGTAGTCTCAGGGTTTTATAACACTGAAGCTTTCTTT. Protein sequence: CASSVVSGFYNTEAFF.

The chain uses TRBV27 and TRBJ1-1; D uncertain. Germline-derived CDR1 and CDR2 are MNHEY and SMNVEV (reference sequence). This CDR3 has 13 amino acids. V was trimmed by 0 bases and J by 5 bases, leaving 7 bases between them. The CDR3 region has the DNA TGTGCCAGCAGTTTATCGCGGTGGACTGAAGCTTTCTTT. It encodes CASSLSRWTEAFF.